The sample holds many counts of the clone carrying this T cell receptor (beta chain). Between the trimmed V and J ends, which lost 2 bases and 1 base, there was a span of 9 bases. CDR3 length equals 15 residues. CDR1 LGHNA and CDR2 YSLEER come from the germline V gene. These data originate in a study of blood T cells in healthy people across ages. With a J-beta primer mix and a sample-barcoded 5' primer, a second PCR ran roughly 6 to 12 cycles. One entry per CDR3 protein, called by TCRdb with MiXCR from the 5' RACE reads. Counted here are some 1.5 million distinct CDR3 sequences, approximately 42% occurring once; the ten biggest clones make up around 4%.

The clonotype originates from a woman aged 18-29 years in good health. This chain links TRBV4-3 with TRBJ2-1; D unclear. The specimen was blood. CDR3 sequence: CASSQIGPSYNEQFF. CDR3 DNA: TGCGCCAGCAGCCAAATTGGGCCTTCCTACAATGAGCAGTTCTTC.